These T cell receptor beta chains were read from a single sample in a study of spatial heterogeneity in lung cancer. TCRdb used MiXCR to reprocess the 5' RACE reads, holding one entry per CDR3 protein. The sample lists about 39,000 distinct CDR3 sequences; approximately 3% were seen once. The sequenced sample was normal lung tissue next to the tumor, obtained at surgery. The receptors stem from a male donor with early-stage non-small cell lung cancer. CDR3s include the opening cysteine and the closing phenylalanine or tryptophan. D genes are given only for firm matches. Expanded clones get a size class; other rows say once, few or many, or leave the size out.

v_gene: TRBV2
d_gene: -
j_gene: TRBJ1-5
abundance: many
CDR3nt: TGTGCCAGCAGCCCGGGTCCAAGCAATCAGCCCCAGCATTTT
CDR3aa: CASSPGPSNQPQHF

v_gene: TRBV10-3
d_gene: -
j_gene: TRBJ2-3
abundance: few
CDR3nt: TGTGCCATCAGTGCGGGACAAGACACAGATACGCAGTATTTT
CDR3aa: CAISAGQDTDTQYF

v_gene: TRBV29-1
d_gene: -
j_gene: TRBJ2-7
abundance: many
CDR3nt: TGCAGCGTTGAGGGTGAGGCAGGGCAGCAGTACGAGCAGTACTTC
CDR3aa: CSVEGEAGQQYEQYF

v_gene: TRBV6-2/TRBV6-3
d_gene: -
j_gene: TRBJ2-7
abundance: few
CDR3nt: TGTGCCAGCGGCCGCAATTACGAGCAGTACTTC
CDR3aa: CASGRNYEQYF

v_gene: TRBV28
d_gene: -
j_gene: TRBJ2-7
abundance: many
CDR3nt: TGTGCCAGCAGAAGGTGGGACACCTCCGAGCAGTACTTC
CDR3aa: CASRRWDTSEQYF

v_gene: TRBV2
d_gene: TRBD1
j_gene: TRBJ2-7
abundance: many
CDR3nt: TGTGCCAGCAGTGAGAGGACAGGGCTTCACGAGCAGTACTTC
CDR3aa: CASSERTGLHEQYF

v_gene: TRBV20-1
d_gene: -
j_gene: TRBJ2-7
abundance: many
CDR3nt: TGCAGTGCTAGAGCCCTGCTAGCACACGAGCAGTACTTC
CDR3aa: CSARALLAHEQYF

v_gene: TRBV11-2
d_gene: -
j_gene: TRBJ1-2
abundance: many
CDR3nt: TGTGCCAGCAGCTGGAACAGGGACGGCTACACCTTC
CDR3aa: CASSWNRDGYTF

v_gene: TRBV9
d_gene: TRBD2
j_gene: TRBJ2-1
abundance: many
CDR3nt: TGTGCCAGCGGAGGGACTAGCGGTTACAATGAGCAGTTCTTC
CDR3aa: CASGGTSGYNEQFF

v_gene: TRBV20-1
d_gene: -
j_gene: TRBJ1-5
abundance: many
CDR3nt: TGCAGTGCCAGCAGGCCCGGCGAGCCCCAGCATTTT
CDR3aa: CSASRPGEPQHF

v_gene: TRBV24-1
d_gene: -
j_gene: TRBJ2-2
abundance: many
CDR3nt: TGTGCCACCAGGTCCACAGGGCAGGGAAGCACCGGGGAGCTGTTTTTT
CDR3aa: CATRSTGQGSTGELFF

v_gene: TRBV20-1
d_gene: TRBD1
j_gene: TRBJ2-1
abundance: many
CDR3nt: TGCAGTGCTGCACAGGGGGCAAATGAGCAGTTCTTC
CDR3aa: CSAAQGANEQFF

v_gene: TRBV27
d_gene: TRBD2
j_gene: TRBJ2-1
abundance: many
CDR3nt: TGTGCCAGCAGTTGGACTAGCACCCATGAGCAGTTCTTC
CDR3aa: CASSWTSTHEQFF

v_gene: TRBV27
d_gene: -
j_gene: TRBJ1-1
abundance: many
CDR3nt: TGTGCCAGCAGTTTAAAAGGGACGGGCACTGAAGCTTTCTTT
CDR3aa: CASSLKGTGTEAFF

v_gene: TRBV20-1
d_gene: -
j_gene: TRBJ2-2
abundance: few
CDR3nt: TGCAGTGCTAGAGATAGGGTTTACGGAACGAACACCGGGGAGCTGTTTTTT
CDR3aa: CSARDRVYGTNTGELFF

v_gene: TRBV20-1
d_gene: -
j_gene: TRBJ1-4
abundance: many
CDR3nt: TGCAGTGCTAGGAGGGACACCGAAAAACTGTTTTTT
CDR3aa: CSARRDTEKLFF

v_gene: TRBV18
d_gene: -
j_gene: TRBJ2-5
abundance: many
CDR3nt: TGTGCCAGCTCACCCATACCGGGACTTAGGGAGGTGACCCAGTACTTC
CDR3aa: CASSPIPGLREVTQYF

v_gene: TRBV7-2
d_gene: TRBD2
j_gene: TRBJ2-2
abundance: many
CDR3nt: TGTGCCAGCAGCTTCACTAGCGGGGCTGGGACCGGGGAGCTGTTTTTT
CDR3aa: CASSFTSGAGTGELFF

v_gene: TRBV5-1
d_gene: -
j_gene: TRBJ2-5
abundance: many
CDR3nt: TGCGCCAGCAGCTTGGAAGGGCGAGACTTGGAGACCCAGTACTTC
CDR3aa: CASSLEGRDLETQYF

v_gene: TRBV7-2
d_gene: -
j_gene: TRBJ2-5
abundance: many
CDR3nt: TGTGCCAGCAGCTCCGCGGAGACCCAGTACTTC
CDR3aa: CASSSAETQYF

v_gene: TRBV28
d_gene: TRBD1
j_gene: TRBJ1-1
abundance: many
CDR3nt: TGTGCCAGCAGTGATGGACAGGGAGGGAGCGCTTTCTTT
CDR3aa: CASSDGQGGSAFF

v_gene: TRBV28
d_gene: TRBD2
j_gene: TRBJ2-7
abundance: -
CDR3nt: TGTGCCAGCAGCCGGGGGGGCATCCTACGGGAGCAGTACTTC
CDR3aa: CASSRGGILREQYF

v_gene: TRBV3-1
d_gene: -
j_gene: TRBJ2-1
abundance: many
CDR3nt: TGTGCCAGCAGCCAAGATCCCTCCAATGAGCAGTTCTTC
CDR3aa: CASSQDPSNEQFF

v_gene: TRBV12-3/TRBV12-4
d_gene: -
j_gene: TRBJ2-5
abundance: many
CDR3nt: TGTGCCAGCAGTTTTTCGATGGAGACCCAGTACTTC
CDR3aa: CASSFSMETQYF

v_gene: TRBV11-2
d_gene: -
j_gene: TRBJ1-5
abundance: many
CDR3nt: TGTGCCAGCAGCTCCCTTCCCGGTCAGCCCCAGCATTTT
CDR3aa: CASSSLPGQPQHF

v_gene: TRBV3-1
d_gene: -
j_gene: TRBJ2-2
abundance: many
CDR3nt: TGTGCCAGCAGCCAAGTCAGGGCGGGGACCGGGGAGCTGTTTTTT
CDR3aa: CASSQVRAGTGELFF

v_gene: TRBV12-3/TRBV12-4
d_gene: -
j_gene: TRBJ2-3
abundance: many
CDR3nt: TGTGCCAGCAGTTCCCAGGGGTCTAGCACAGATACGCAGTATTTT
CDR3aa: CASSSQGSSTDTQYF

v_gene: TRBV7-2
d_gene: -
j_gene: TRBJ1-5
abundance: many
CDR3nt: TGTGCCAGCAGCTTATTTAGCAATCAGCCCCAGCATTTT
CDR3aa: CASSLFSNQPQHF

v_gene: TRBV7-6
d_gene: -
j_gene: TRBJ1-6
abundance: many
CDR3nt: TGTGCCAGCAGCCCCGATGGGGGCTCGAATTCACCCCTCCACTTT
CDR3aa: CASSPDGGSNSPLHF

v_gene: TRBV5-1
d_gene: TRBD2
j_gene: TRBJ2-7
abundance: many
CDR3nt: TGCGCCAGCAGCTATCCTTCGACTAGCGGGAGGGCCGAGCAGTACTTC
CDR3aa: CASSYPSTSGRAEQYF

v_gene: TRBV20-1
d_gene: -
j_gene: TRBJ1-2
abundance: many
CDR3nt: TGCAGTGCGGACGACTATGGGGGCGTTAACTATGGCTACACCTTC
CDR3aa: CSADDYGGVNYGYTF

v_gene: TRBV27
d_gene: TRBD2
j_gene: TRBJ2-2
abundance: many
CDR3nt: TGTGCCAGCAGTTTTACTAGCGGCACCGGGGAGCTGTTTTTT
CDR3aa: CASSFTSGTGELFF

v_gene: TRBV12-3/TRBV12-4
d_gene: -
j_gene: TRBJ2-3
abundance: many
CDR3nt: TGTGCCAGCAGTTTGGACCCTAGCACAGATACGCAGTATTTT
CDR3aa: CASSLDPSTDTQYF

v_gene: TRBV7-9
d_gene: -
j_gene: TRBJ1-1
abundance: many
CDR3nt: TGTGCCAGCAGCTCACGGGTATATTTAACCATGAACACTGAAGCTTTCTTT
CDR3aa: CASSSRVYLTMNTEAFF

v_gene: TRBV12-3/TRBV12-4
d_gene: TRBD2
j_gene: TRBJ2-5
abundance: many
CDR3nt: TGTGCCAGCAGTTTAGGGACTAGCGGGTTTCAAGAGACCCAGTACTTC
CDR3aa: CASSLGTSGFQETQYF

v_gene: TRBV12-3/TRBV12-4
d_gene: -
j_gene: TRBJ2-7
abundance: -
CDR3nt: TGTGCCAGCAGTTTGAACCGAGGCGAGCAGTACTTC
CDR3aa: CASSLNRGEQYF

v_gene: TRBV12-5
d_gene: TRBD1
j_gene: TRBJ1-5
abundance: many
CDR3nt: TGTGCTAGTGGTTTGGTATCGCTAGGGGGCACGAGCAATCAGCCCCAGCATTTT
CDR3aa: CASGLVSLGGTSNQPQHF

v_gene: TRBV7-2
d_gene: -
j_gene: TRBJ2-5
abundance: many
CDR3nt: TGTGCCAGCAAAACAGGGTCATCAGAGACCCAGTACTTC
CDR3aa: CASKTGSSETQYF

v_gene: TRBV7-3
d_gene: TRBD2
j_gene: TRBJ2-2
abundance: -
CDR3nt: TGTGCCAGCAGCTCGGGACTAGCTTTTGGGGAGCTGTTTTTT
CDR3aa: CASSSGLAFGELFF

v_gene: TRBV18
d_gene: -
j_gene: TRBJ1-1
abundance: -
CDR3nt: TGTGCCAGCGCCCCCGGGACACCTCTCATCGCTGAAGCTTTCTTT
CDR3aa: CASAPGTPLIAEAFF